This entry lists 25 T cell receptor beta chains sequenced from one sample in a study of graft-versus-host responses after intestinal transplantation. What these receptors recognize is not known. Method: immunoSEQ multiplex PCR; TCRdb's copy keeps in-frame clones and lacks some. The sample includes fewer than 55,000 clones, approximately 95% of them seen just once. Sequenced material: unstimulated CD8+ T cells sorted from spleen or lymph node cells, taken before transplant. These receptors were obtained from a human donor who was the organ donor for an intestinal transplant.

This chain joins TRBV7-8 and TRBJ2-5; tentatively, D is TRBD2 (6 bases). Germline CDR1 and CDR2: SGHVS and FQNEAQ. The CDR3 totals 15 residues. Trimming cost V 1 base and J 5 bases, with 14 bases left between them. The CDR3 sequence is CASSLELAWKETQYF. The DNA for the CDR3 is TGTGCCAGCAGCTTAGAGCTAGCGTGGAAGGAGACCCAGTACTTC.

V is TRBV27 and J is TRBJ1-6; 9 bases are shared with TRBD1. The CDR3 contains 16 residues. Germline CDR1 and CDR2: MNHEY and SMNVEV (reference sequence). V gave up 6 bases and J gave up 8 bases; unmatched junction bases: 11. For the CDR3, the DNA is TGTGCCAGCAGAGACCTCGCGGGACAGGGTTATTCACCCCTCCACTTT. Translating gives CASRDLAGQGYSPLHF.

Worth noting for this clone: Different DNA sequences within this sample yield the same CDR3. This chain uses TRBV4-3 with TRBJ1-1, with D perhaps TRBD1 (5 bases). Germline CDR1 is LGHNA and CDR2 is YSLEER. The CDR3 extends over 13 amino acids. The V end lost 0 bases, the J end lost 3 bases, and 5 bases lay between the germline ends. The DNA for the CDR3 is TGCGCCAGCAGCCAAGACAGGGACACTGAAGCTTTCTTT. It translates to CASSQDRDTEAFF.

The rearrangement uses TRBV5-1 and TRBJ1-1; 8 bases agree with TRBD1. The CDR3 totals 15 residues. Per the germline V gene, CDR1 is SGHRS and CDR2 is YFSETQ. Trimming took 6 bases from V and 1 from J; bases not matched to a gene: 8. CDR3 bases: TGCGCCAGCACCTGGTGGGACAGGAGGAACACTGAAGCTTTCTTT. The encoded protein is CASTWWDRRNTEAFF. The whole variable domain, filled in from reference TRBV5-1 and TRBJ1-1, reads KAGVTQTPRYLIKTRGQQVTLSCSPISGHRSVSWYQQTPGQGLQFLFEYFSETQRNKGNFPGRFSGRQFSNSRSEMNVSTLELGDSALYLCASTWWDRRNTEAFFGQGTRLTVV.

The V gene is TRBV29-1, the J gene TRBJ1-2; 7 bases align to TRBD1. With V trimmed by 4 bases and J by 8 bases, 10 bases remained unmatched. Germline V lookup: CDR1 SQVTM, CDR2 ANQGSEA. There are 13 residues in the CDR3. Written as DNA, the CDR3 is TGCAGCGTTGTGATGGACAGGTCGGCCGGCTACACCTTC. Its translation: CSVVMDRSAGYTF. Variable domain in full (rest from reference TRBV29-1 and TRBJ1-2): SAVISQKPSRDICQRGTSLTIQCQVDSQVTMMFWYRQQPGQSLTLIATANQGSEATYESGFVIDKFPISRPNLTFSTLTVSNMSPEDSSIYLCSVVMDRSAGYTFGSGTRLTVV.

The chain uses TRBV27 and TRBJ1-5; TRBD1 matches at 7 bases. This CDR3 contains 16 residues. V shed 6 bases and J 6 bases; nucleotides not matched to a gene: 14. The V gene's germline CDR1 is MNHEY and CDR2 SMNVEV (reference sequence). In DNA form, the CDR3 reads TGTGCCAGCAGCCTACTTGGGACAGTGACGCCTCAGCCCCAGCATTTT. It encodes CASSLLGTVTPQPQHF.

The chain employs TRBV7-3 and TRBJ2-1, with D possibly matching TRBD2 (7 bases). This CDR3 comprises 15 residues. The germline gives CDR1 SGHTA, CDR2 FQGTGA. The V end was cut by 0 bases, the J end by 6 bases, with 12 bases between. As DNA, the CDR3 is TGTGCCAGCAGCTTAACTGCGGGGGACATCAATGAGCAGTTCTTC. It encodes CASSLTAGDINEQFF.

The chain joins TRBV4-1 to TRBJ2-7, with D perhaps TRBD2 (6 bases). From germline, CDR1 is MGHRA and CDR2 YSYEKL. This CDR3 has 16 amino acids. V was pared by 3 bases and J by 5 bases, with 20 bases between. The CDR3 region has the DNA TGCGCCAGCAGCCAGGAGGGCACAGGAATTACCCACGAGCAGTACTTC. It translates to CASSQEGTGITHEQYF.

The gene calls are TRBV27 and TRBJ2-2; D uncertain. The CDR3 length is 14 residues. CDR1 is MNHEY and CDR2 is SMNVEV in the germline V gene (reference sequence). V lost 6 bases and J lost 2, with 10 bases in between. In nucleotides, the CDR3 is TGTGCCAGCAGCTGGACGGGTAACACCGGGGAGCTGTTTTTT. Its translation is CASSWTGNTGELFF.

The chain has TRBV28 and TRBJ1-1; the match to TRBD1 covers 7 bases. The CDR3 has 15 residues. Trimming removed 5 bases from V and 7 bases from J; junction bases left unmatched: 13. Germline V gene sequence: CDR1 MDHEN, CDR2 SYDVKM. This CDR3 is CASSRNRQGKDEAFF. CDR3 DNA sequence: TGTGCCAGCAGTCGAAATCGACAGGGTAAAGATGAAGCTTTCTTT.

This chain uses TRBV30 with TRBJ2-3, with TRBD2 matching 14 bases. The ends lost 2 bases at V and 1 base at J; junction bases unmatched: 11. Germline V gene data show CDR1 as GTSNPN and CDR2 as SVGIG (reference sequence). The CDR3 totals 19 residues. The CDR3, as DNA: TGTGCCTGGAGTTTTAGACTAGCGGGGGGGCCAGTCGGCACAGATACGCAGTATTTT. As protein: CAWSFRLAGGPVGTDTQYF.

The chain joins TRBV11-3 to TRBJ2-5; 8 bases agree with TRBD1. This CDR3 region has 14 residues. Germline CDR1 SGHNT, CDR2 YENEEA. Germline trimming cut 6 bases from V and 5 bases from J; bases unmatched to any gene: 8. The CDR3 sequence is CASSAGTGGETQYF. CDR3 in DNA: TGTGCCAGCAGTGCAGGGACAGGCGGTGAGACCCAGTACTTC.

This chain connects TRBV27 to TRBJ2-1, with D possibly TRBD1 on 5 matching bases. This CDR3 contains 12 residues. Trimming took off 9 bases at V and 1 base at J, with 7 bases between the two ends. Germline V gene sequence: CDR1 MNHEY, CDR2 SMNVEV (reference sequence). CDR3 DNA sequence: TGTGCCAGTTCAGGGTCCTACAATGAGCAGTTCTTC. Encoded protein: CASSGSYNEQFF.

This chain connects TRBV19 to TRBJ1-1, with 11 nucleotides matching TRBD1. The V and J ends lost 5 bases and 4 bases, in that order; junction bases with no gene match: 9. The CDR3 contains 16 residues. The germline V gene has CDR1 LNHDA and CDR2 SQIVND (reference sequence). CDR3 nucleotide sequence: TGTGCCAGTAGTCCGGGGACAGGGGGGCTGCGCACTGAAGCTTTCTTT. This codes for CASSPGTGGLRTEAFF. The full variable domain, completed using reference TRBV19 and TRBJ1-1, is DGGITQSPKYLFRKEGQNVTLSCEQNLNHDAMYWYRQDPGQGLRLIYYSQIVNDFQKGDIAEGYSVSREKKESFPLTVTSAQKNPTAFYLCASSPGTGGLRTEAFFGQGTRLTVV.

J is TRBJ1-2 and V is TRBV7-6; 10 nucleotides line up with TRBD1. CDR1 and CDR2 (germline): SGHVS, FNYEAQ. CDR3 length: 18 amino acids. Trimming cost V 4 bases and J 6 bases; bases outside gene matches: 17. The CDR3 nucleotides read TGTGCCAGCAGCTCGAGTGCGGGTTTGGGACAGGGGAAGGATGGCTACACCTTC. It translates to CASSSSAGLGQGKDGYTF.

The CDR3 here is CASSPLAGGDEQFF. CDR3 nucleotides: TGCGCCAGCAGTCCCCTAGCGGGGGGTGATGAGCAGTTCTTC. The chain is built from TRBV10-1 and TRBJ2-1; 11 nucleotides agree with TRBD2. V shed 5 bases, J shed 8 bases, and the junction held 5 bases outside the gene matches. The germline CDR1 and CDR2 sequences are WNHNN and SYGVQD (reference sequence). This CDR3 contains 14 residues.

The rearrangement joins TRBV6-1 to TRBJ1-4, with TRBD1 matching over 8 bases. V lost 3 bases to trimming and J lost 4 bases; unmatched junction nucleotides: 13. Germline V gene lookup returns CDR1 MNHNS and CDR2 SASEGT. This CDR3 is 18 amino acids long. The CDR3 DNA sequence: TGTGCCAGCAGTGACCTCCTGCCGCAGGGGGCGATTAATGAAAAACTGTTTTTT. It translates to CASSDLLPQGAINEKLFF.

V gene TRBV4-1 combines with J gene TRBJ1-1; D remains ambiguous. V was clipped by 1 base and J by 6 bases, with 9 bases between them. Germline V lookup: CDR1 MGHRA, CDR2 YSYEKL. The CDR3 has 13 residues. CDR3 nucleotide sequence: TGCGCCAGCAGCCAAGGCCGGAGACCTGAAGCTTTCTTT. Translation gives CASSQGRRPEAFF.

This chain uses TRBV15 with TRBJ1-1; 8 bases fit TRBD1. With V trimmed by 5 bases and J by 3 bases, 2 bases remained unmatched. The CDR3 has 13 amino acids. CDR1 and CDR2 from the germline V gene are LNHNV and YYDKDF (reference sequence). CDR3 in DNA: TGTGCCACCAGCGAGGACAGGGACACTGAAGCTTTCTTT. The encoded protein is CATSEDRDTEAFF.

J is TRBJ1-2 and V is TRBV6-5; TRBD1 agrees at 9 bases. This CDR3 comprises 14 residues. V was clipped by 5 bases and J by 5 bases; unmatched bases: 6. Looked up from germline, CDR1 is MNHEY and CDR2 is SVGAGI. CDR3 residues: CASSGTGTGYGYTF. Here the CDR3 DNA reads TGTGCCAGCAGTGGTACCGGGACAGGGTATGGCTACACCTTC.

This clone is a singleton in its sample. V is TRBV4-1 and J is TRBJ2-3; D not resolved. CDR3 length: 13 residues. Germline assignment: CDR1 MGHRA and CDR2 YSYEKL. Trimming stripped 4 bases from V and 4 bases from J, with 9 bases between. The CDR3 is CASSPVISDTQYF. Here the CDR3 DNA reads TGCGCCAGCAGCCCGGTCATTTCAGATACGCAGTATTTT.

The chain carries TRBV2 and TRBJ1-4; D is perhaps TRBD1 (6 bases). The CDR3 totals 14 residues. CDR1 is SNHLY, CDR2 FYNNEI, per germline. V was shortened by 4 bases and J by 3 bases, with 9 bases between the two germline ends. The CDR3 nucleotides are TGTGCCAGCAGTGTGAGGGGGTCTAATGAAAAACTGTTTTTT. It encodes CASSVRGSNEKLFF.

The rearrangement links TRBV6-1 to TRBJ2-1; D possibly corresponds to TRBD1 (6 bases). Germline loops: CDR1 MNHNS, CDR2 SASEGT. The CDR3 is 16 residues long. V was cut by 1 base and J by 0 bases, with 10 bases left in between. The DNA of the CDR3 is TGTGCCAGCAGTGAAGAGGACAGACTCTCCTACAATGAGCAGTTCTTC. Amino acids: CASSEEDRLSYNEQFF.

The gene calls are TRBV30 and TRBJ1-1, with D perhaps matching TRBD1 (5 bases). CDR1 and CDR2 (germline): GTSNPN, SVGIG (reference sequence). The CDR3 covers 14 residues. With 4 bases removed from V and 1 base from J, the gap between germline ends came to 13 bases. The DNA of the CDR3 is TGTGCCTGGAACCCCGGGCAGGGGAACACTGAAGCTTTCTTT. Translated: CAWNPGQGNTEAFF. The full variable domain, rest sourced from reference TRBV30 and TRBJ1-1, is SQTIHQWPATLVQPVGSPLSLECTVEGTSNPNLYWYRQAAGRGLQLLFYSVGIGQISSEVPQNLSASRPQDRQFILSSKKLLLSDSGFYLCAWNPGQGNTEAFFGQGTRLTVV.

The chain carries TRBV5-1 and TRBJ2-5; 10 bases align to TRBD1. CDR3 length: 14 residues. CDR1 and CDR2 from the germline V gene are SGHRS and YFSETQ. V shed 2 bases and J 5 bases; nucleotides not matched to a gene: 3. The CDR3, as DNA: TGCGCCAGCAGCTTAGGGACAGGGGAGGAGACCCAGTACTTC. Protein: CASSLGTGEETQYF.